These 16 T cell receptor beta chains originate from one sample sequenced in a study of a mutant IDH1 vaccine in newly diagnosed glioma. Data came from immunoSEQ multiplex PCR; TCRdb stores just in-frame clones and leaves some out. The sample lists roughly 60,000 clones, about 80% occurring once. The time point was: week 5, during vaccination. Doses consisted of 300 ug of mutant IDH1 20-mer peptide each, paired with topical imiquimod. Their antigens remain unidentified. The starting material was PBMCs, obtained from a glioma patient whose treatment included an IDH1 peptide vaccine. The receptors here all came from a woman between 50 and 59 years old with glioma.

The chain links TRBV7-2 to TRBJ1-1; TRBD1 matches at 9 bases. This CDR3 is built from 14 residues. Germline V CDR1 and CDR2: SGHTA, FQGNSA. Trimming took 4 bases from V and 4 from J; bases not matched to a gene: 4. The CDR3, as DNA: TGTGCCAGCAGCTCTTGGACAGGGGTCACTGAAGCTTTCTTT. The encoded protein is CASSSWTGVTEAFF.

In its sample, this clone was seen a few times. The rearrangement uses TRBV19 and TRBJ1-1, with D perhaps TRBD1 (6 bases). This CDR3 spans 17 amino acids. Germline V gene data show CDR1 as LNHDA and CDR2 as SQIVND (reference sequence). The V and J ends lost 0 bases and 1 base respectively, with 15 bases between them. The CDR3 DNA is TGTGCCAGTAGTATAGATCCTACGGGGGCTTGGAACACTGAAGCTTTCTTT. It translates to CASSIDPTGAWNTEAFF.

V usage is TRBV7-2 and J usage is TRBJ2-5; D call uncertain. The CDR3 has 11 residues. CDR1 and CDR2 from the germline V gene are SGHTA and FQGNSA. V lost 1 base and J 5 bases, leaving 2 bases between the germline ends. The CDR3 nucleotides are TGTGCCAGCAGCTTAGATGAGACCCAGTACTTC. It yields the protein CASSLDETQYF.

This clone has more than one count but fewer than ten. The chain combines TRBV29-1 with TRBJ1-1, with D possibly being TRBD1 (5 bases). The CDR3 length is 12 residues. Germline V lookup: CDR1 SQVTM, CDR2 ANQGSEA. The V end lost 4 bases, the J end lost 4 bases, and 10 bases lay between the germline ends. The CDR3 DNA sequence: TGCAGCGTTGCCTCAGGGTCCACTGAAGCTTTCTTT. It yields the protein CSVASGSTEAFF.

As for this clone: One junction end disagrees with the germline gene, perhaps due to a read error. This chain connects TRBV5-1 to TRBJ1-1; weak D call: TRBD1 (5 bases). Germline CDR1 reads SGHRS; CDR2 reads YFSETQ. The CDR3 covers 13 residues. The CDR3 protein is CASSLVPGGASGF. The DNA of the CDR3 is TGCGCCAGCAGCTTGGTGCCGGGGGGTGCCTCTGGTTTT.

The V gene is TRBV28, the J gene TRBJ2-7, with D unclear. V was trimmed by 1 base and J by 6 bases, leaving 7 bases between them. The CDR3 is 12 amino acids. The germline gives CDR1 MDHEN, CDR2 SYDVKM. The CDR3 DNA is TGTGCCAGCAGTTTATTCACTCTCGAGCAGTACTTC. This translates into CASSLFTLEQYF.

This clone was counted between two and nine times. The rearrangement joins TRBV19 to TRBJ1-6; D unclear. Germline lookup yields CDR1 LNHDA and CDR2 SQIVND (reference sequence). The CDR3 is made up of 12 amino acids. Trimming took off 5 bases at V and 9 bases at J, with 8 bases between the two ends. The DNA for the CDR3 is TGTGCCAGTAGTCCTGTTGGTTCACCCCTCCACTTT. This gives the protein CASSPVGSPLHF.

This clone was seen a few times. The chain joins TRBV19 to TRBJ1-5; 8 nucleotides match TRBD1. The CDR3 contains 17 residues. Germline V gene sequence: CDR1 LNHDA, CDR2 SQIVND (reference sequence). V lost 3 bases to trimming and J lost 4 bases; unmatched junction nucleotides: 11. The CDR3 DNA reads as TGTGCCAGTAGTATCCCCCCCATTGACAGGGGAAATCAGCCCCAGCATTTT. Its translation is CASSIPPIDRGNQPQHF.

This sequence joins TRBV6-1 and TRBJ2-5; 11 bases map to TRBD1. The CDR3 spans 15 residues. The germline CDR1 and CDR2 sequences are MNHNS and SASEGT. The V gene end was trimmed by 5 bases and the J gene end by 2 bases; junction bases not matched to a gene: 4. The CDR3 is CASSRTGGKQETQYF. The CDR3 region has the DNA TGTGCCAGCAGTAGGACAGGGGGCAAACAAGAGACCCAGTACTTC.

Only a few counts were recorded for this clone. The V gene is TRBV28, the J gene TRBJ1-1; 7 bases fit TRBD1. The CDR3 length is 15 residues. Germline CDR1 reads MDHEN; CDR2 reads SYDVKM. V lost 6 bases and J lost 1; bases outside the gene matches: 8. The CDR3 sequence: CASRPGDSRNTEAFF. CDR3 DNA sequence: TGTGCCAGCAGGCCCGGGGACAGCCGGAACACTGAAGCTTTCTTT.

This clone was found a few times. The CDR3 nucleotides read TGTGCCTGGAGTGCCCTTGGGGGGAGCTCTGAAGCTTTCTTT. Amino acids: CAWSALGGSSEAFF. This chain links TRBV30 with TRBJ1-1, with D perhaps matching TRBD1 (5 bases). The length of the CDR3 is 14 residues. CDR1 GTSNPN and CDR2 SVGIG come from the germline V gene (reference sequence). Trimming shortened V by 1 base and J by 6 bases, and 15 bases separated the two germline ends.

The chain couples TRBV5-1 to TRBJ2-1; TRBD2 aligns across 8 bases. The CDR3 sequence is 14 residues long. CDR1 SGHRS and CDR2 YFSETQ come from the germline V gene. V was clipped by 4 bases and J by 4 bases; unmatched bases: 4. Written as DNA, the CDR3 is TGCGCCAGCAGCCACAGCGGGGGTTACAATGAGCAGTTCTTC. Amino acid sequence: CASSHSGGYNEQFF. The variable domain in full, completed from reference TRBV5-1 and TRBJ2-1, reads KAGVTQTPRYLIKTRGQQVTLSCSPISGHRSVSWYQQTPGQGLQFLFEYFSETQRNKGNFPGRFSGRQFSNSRSEMNVSTLELGDSALYLCASSHSGGYNEQFFGPGTRLTVL.

In this sample, this clone turned up a few times. CDR3 sequence (DNA): TGTGCCAGTAGTTCGGCAGGGGGCGGAGGCTACACCTTC. Translating gives CASSSAGGGGYTF. V and J are TRBV19 and TRBJ1-2; the match to TRBD1 covers 8 bases. The junction had 7 bases not matched to a gene; V was cut back by 5 bases and J by 8 bases. Germline assignment: CDR1 LNHDA and CDR2 SQIVND (reference sequence). This CDR3 is built from 13 residues. Variable domain in full (rest from reference TRBV19 and TRBJ1-2): DGGITQSPKYLFRKEGQNVTLSCEQNLNHDAMYWYRQDPGQGLRLIYYSQIVNDFQKGDIAEGYSVSREKKESFPLTVTSAQKNPTAFYLCASSSAGGGGYTFGSGTRLTVV.

V usage is TRBV18 and J usage is TRBJ2-3; D gene uncertain. Trimming cost V 2 bases and J 5 bases, with 11 bases left between them. The CDR3 covers 14 residues. Germline V gene lookup returns CDR1 KGHSH and CDR2 LQKENI. For the CDR3, the DNA is TGTGCCAGCTCACCAGGGGTGAAAGGAGATACGCAGTATTTT. Translated: CASSPGVKGDTQYF.

The rearrangement uses TRBV19 and TRBJ1-2, with D uncertain. The length of the CDR3 is 14 residues. From germline, CDR1 is LNHDA and CDR2 SQIVND (reference sequence). Between the trimmed V and J ends, which lost 7 bases and 3 bases, there was a span of 15 bases. DNA for the CDR3: TGTGCCAGTACCAAAAGCGGCTTTTACTATGGCTACACCTTC. It codes for CASTKSGFYYGYTF.

The V and J genes are TRBV5-4 and TRBJ1-2, with D perhaps TRBD1 (5 bases). The CDR3 consists of 14 residues. Germline V gene lookup returns CDR1 SGHNT and CDR2 YYREEE (reference sequence). Trimming took off 4 bases at V and 3 bases at J, with 13 bases between the two ends. CDR3 nucleotides: TGTGCCAGCAGCGGGGGACGGCCGGACTATGGCTACACCTTC. It codes for CASSGGRPDYGYTF.